This paragraph covers one T cell receptor beta chain sequence. The study assigned cohorts using participant-reported clinical history. This sample is drawn from a study of blood T cell repertoires in COVID-19. Generated by immunoSEQ multiplex PCR, the TCRdb table keeps only in-frame clones and is missing some. The sample includes some 250,000 clones, over 85% of them seen just once. Trimming took 1 base from V and 9 from J, leaving 7 bases between them. CDR3 length: 12 residues. Input material: PBMCs or T cells enriched from blood (not recorded which). J is TRBJ2-1 and V is TRBV12-3 or TRBV12-4; D not resolved. The receptor's source is a woman in her thirties with acute COVID-19. The DNA for the CDR3 is TGTGCCAGCAGTTTAGTAGAGATTGAGCAGTTCTTC. Protein: CASSLVEIEQFF.